The 25 T cell receptor beta chains presented below share a single source sample, sequenced in a study of T cells in Graves' hyperthyroidism and ophthalmopathy. TCR beta CDR3 sequences were amplified from RNA transcripts. TCR CDR3 underwent first-round RT-PCR with the HTBI primer set. Using its own MiXCR run on the multiplex PCR reads, TCRdb lists one record per CDR3 protein. The sample holds hundreds of thousands of distinct CDR3 sequences; 24% are singletons and the top ten take approximately 10%. Sequenced material: blood. These receptors were obtained from a woman in her 30s with Graves' ophthalmopathy.

The table lists this clonotype with many counts. The rearrangement links TRBV20-1 to TRBJ1-1; TRBD1 might be the D (6 bases). The CDR3 consists of 13 residues. Germline V lookup: CDR1 DFQATT, CDR2 SNEGSKA (reference sequence). Trimming took 0 bases from V and 1 from J, leaving 6 bases between them. CDR3 loop: CSARETGNTEAFF. In DNA form, the CDR3 reads TGCAGTGCTAGAGAGACAGGGAACACTGAAGCTTTCTTT.

The chain links TRBV20-1 to TRBJ2-7, with 10 bases identical to TRBD1. Germline CDR1 and CDR2: DFQATT and SNEGSKA (reference sequence). The CDR3 has 14 amino acids. The trim removed 5 bases at V and 6 bases at J, leaving 10 bases unmatched. The CDR3 protein is CSAPPGQGVFEQYF. The CDR3 region has the DNA TGCAGTGCTCCCCCCGGACAGGGGGTATTCGAGCAGTACTTC.

This clonotype has just a few counts. The gene calls are TRBV5-1 and TRBJ2-2; D might be TRBD1 or TRBD2, each matching 5 bases. The CDR3 runs 15 residues. Per germline, CDR1 SGHRS and CDR2 YFSETQ. Trimming pared 4 bases from V and 9 bases from J, leaving 19 bases between. The CDR3 DNA follows: TGCGCCAGCAGCCGAAAACCGGGACCCTCGCGGGAGCTGTTTTTT. It specifies CASSRKPGPSRELFF.

This clonotype was seen at least ten times. The J gene is TRBJ2-2, the V gene TRBV10-1; D not certain. The CDR3 has 14 amino acids. Trimming took off 4 bases at V and 0 bases at J, with 6 bases between the two ends. The germline CDR1 and CDR2 sequences are WNHNN and SYGVQD (reference sequence). The CDR3 reads CASSAPTNTGELFF. The CDR3 DNA reads TGCGCCAGCAGTGCTCCAACGAACACCGGGGAGCTGTTTTTT.

This clonotype was counted ten times or more. The V call is TRBV5-1, the J call TRBJ1-2; a weak D match, TRBD1 (6 bases). Deletions cut 0 bases from V and 6 bases from J, with 9 bases between. Germline values: CDR1 SGHRS, CDR2 YFSETQ. The CDR3 runs 13 residues. The CDR3 DNA follows: TGCGCCAGCAGCTTGGGGGGACAAGATGGCTACACCTTC. Its protein is CASSLGGQDGYTF.

This clonotype was counted at least ten times. The chain uses TRBV5-1 and TRBJ1-1; D is unresolved. The CDR3 is made up of 13 amino acids. The germline V gene encodes CDR1 SGHRS and CDR2 YFSETQ. V gave up 4 bases and J gave up 3 bases, with 10 bases separating them. The CDR3 coding sequence is TGCGCCAGCAGCCCGGTTTGGGACACTGAAGCTTTCTTT. Amino acids: CASSPVWDTEAFF.

This clonotype appeared many times. In nucleotides, the CDR3 is TGTGCCAGCAGTTATTTGGACATCTTGAACACTGAAGCTTTCTTT. Translated, it gives CASSYLDILNTEAFF. The chain has TRBV6-5 and TRBJ1-1; TRBD1 might be the D (5 bases). Deletions cut 3 bases from V and 0 bases from J, with 11 bases between. Looked up from germline, CDR1 is MNHEY and CDR2 is SVGAGI. The CDR3 spans 15 residues.

This clonotype came up many times. The V call is TRBV28, the J call TRBJ2-7; 10 bases line up with TRBD1. Germline lookup yields CDR1 MDHEN and CDR2 SYDVKM. This CDR3 comprises 12 residues. This CDR3 reads CASSLRGQGIFV. Here the CDR3 DNA reads TGTGCCAGCAGTTTGAGGGGACAGGGGATCTTCGTC.

The chain uses TRBV20-1 and TRBJ2-7; D perhaps matches TRBD1 (5 bases). The CDR3 runs to 12 residues. CDR1 is DFQATT, CDR2 SNEGSKA, per germline (reference sequence). V was trimmed by 2 bases and J by 4 bases, leaving 9 bases between them. The CDR3 DNA is TGCAGTGCTAGACTAGGACAATACGAGCAGTACTTC. It specifies CSARLGQYEQYF.

This clonotype was seen many times. The genes are TRBV28 and TRBJ2-7; 10 nucleotides match TRBD2. The V gene end was trimmed by 5 bases and the J gene end by 6 bases; junction bases not matched to a gene: 7. CDR3 length: 14 amino acids. Germline values: CDR1 MDHEN, CDR2 SYDVKM. The DNA for the CDR3 is TGTGCCAGCAGTCCGGGACTAGCGTCGATCGAGCAGTACTTC. Translation gives CASSPGLASIEQYF.

The V call is TRBV19, the J call TRBJ1-5; possible D gene TRBD1, 6 bases. The germline V gene has CDR1 LNHDA and CDR2 SQIVND (reference sequence). The V end lost 6 bases, the J end lost 5 bases, and 20 bases lay between the germline ends. The CDR3 spans 16 residues. The CDR3 here is CASSQMGGRYDQPQHF. The CDR3 DNA reads as TGTGCCAGTAGCCAAATGGGGGGCAGGTATGATCAGCCCCAGCATTTT.

This clonotype was observed a few times. CDR3 nucleotide sequence: TGTGCTAGTGGTTTGGGATATTCCGGCGGGCAGCCCCAGCATTTT. This sequence encodes CASGLGYSGGQPQHF. The J gene is TRBJ1-5, the V gene TRBV12-5; D gene ambiguous. V was trimmed by 1 base and J by 7 bases, leaving 14 bases between them. In germline, CDR1 is LGHNT, CDR2 FRNRAP. This CDR3 has 15 amino acids.

This clonotype was recorded at least ten times. The V gene is TRBV19, the J gene TRBJ1-5; a possible D gene is TRBD1 (6 bases). CDR3 size: 15 residues. Germline V gene sequence: CDR1 LNHDA, CDR2 SQIVND (reference sequence). Between the trimmed V and J ends, which lost 4 bases and 1 base, there was a span of 11 bases. The CDR3 reads CASSKGHGSNQPQHF. DNA of the CDR3: TGTGCCAGTAGTAAGGGACACGGAAGCAATCAGCCCCAGCATTTT.

V usage is TRBV7-9 and J usage is TRBJ2-2; D is unclear. Trimming stripped 5 bases from V and 3 bases from J, with 7 bases between. Germline values: CDR1 SEHNR, CDR2 FQNEAQ (reference sequence). The CDR3 spans 13 residues. CDR3 in DNA: TGTGCCAGCAGCGCAGCGTACACCGGGGAGCTGTTTTTT. Residues: CASSAAYTGELFF.

V gene TRBV7-6 combines with J gene TRBJ2-7; no clear D gene. The CDR3 spans 14 residues. Germline CDR1 reads SGHVS; CDR2 reads FNYEAQ. V was pared by 1 base and J by 7 bases, with 14 bases between. The DNA for the CDR3 is TGTGCCAGCAGCTTAGAGGCAGGCCCCTGGGAGCAGTACTTC. This encodes CASSLEAGPWEQYF. Based on the CDR3 plus reference TRBV7-6 and TRBJ2-7, the full variable domain is GAGVSQSPRYKVTKRGQDVALRCDPISGHVSLYWYRQALGQGPEFLTYFNYEAQQDKSGLPNDRFSAERPEGSISTLTIQRTEQRDSAMYRCASSLEAGPWEQYFGPGTRLTVT.

In its sample, this clonotype was seen many times. This sequence joins TRBV12-3 or TRBV12-4 and TRBJ1-1; the D is unclear. Trimming removed 6 bases at V and 5 bases at J, with 19 bases between. This CDR3 has 15 amino acids. The CDR3 here is CASRPGRTLETEAFF. CDR3 sequence (DNA): TGTGCCAGCAGACCCGGACGGACCTTGGAGACTGAAGCTTTCTTT.

CDR3 region: CASSLVVPAYEQYF. For the CDR3, the DNA is TGTGCCAGCAGCTTAGTGGTACCGGCCTACGAGCAGTACTTC. V usage is TRBV11-2 and J usage is TRBJ2-7; no definite D call. This CDR3 has 14 amino acids. In germline, CDR1 is SGHAT, CDR2 FQNNGV. The ends were cut back, 1 base at V and 2 bases at J, with 9 bases in the middle.

The genes are TRBV19 and TRBJ2-7; 10 nucleotides agree with TRBD1. CDR3 size: 15 residues. V was pared by 3 bases and J by 6 bases, with 8 bases of the junction left unmatched. The V gene's germline CDR1 is LNHDA and CDR2 SQIVND (reference sequence). The CDR3 reads CASSMPPGQGFEQYF. The CDR3 bases are TGTGCCAGTAGTATGCCTCCGGGACAGGGGTTCGAGCAGTACTTC.

This clonotype was picked up many times. The chain is built from TRBV5-4 and TRBJ2-7; 7 bases fit TRBD1. Germline V lookup: CDR1 SGHNT, CDR2 YYREEE (reference sequence). This CDR3 contains 18 residues. J lost 2 bases, V lost 0 bases, and 14 bases had no gene match. In nucleotides, the CDR3 is TGTGCCAGCAGCTTGGCGGTGCCGGGACAGATCAAGACCTACGAGCAGTACTTC. The encoded protein is CASSLAVPGQIKTYEQYF.

This clonotype was seen a handful of times. V and J are TRBV12-3 or TRBV12-4 and TRBJ2-2; D may be TRBD1 (5 bases). Trimming stripped 5 bases from V and 4 bases from J, with 17 bases between. CDR3 length: 16 amino acids. The CDR3: CASSPGREGATGELFF. CDR3 DNA sequence: TGTGCCAGCAGTCCCGGCAGGGAAGGGGCCACCGGGGAGCTGTTTTTT.

This clonotype was counted at least ten times. V is TRBV20-1 and J is TRBJ1-2; 7 bases map to TRBD1. The CDR3 extends over 14 amino acids. V shed 5 bases and J 6 bases; nucleotides not matched to a gene: 12. Germline CDR1 DFQATT, CDR2 SNEGSKA (reference sequence). The CDR3, as DNA: TGCAGTGCTGGCAGACAGGGAAAGGAGGATGGCTACACCTTC. Protein sequence: CSAGRQGKEDGYTF.

The chain is built from TRBV20-1 and TRBJ2-7; D may be TRBD1 (6 bases). This CDR3 is 14 amino acids long. V gave up 5 bases and J gave up 0 bases, with 14 bases separating them. Germline assignment: CDR1 DFQATT and CDR2 SNEGSKA (reference sequence). CDR3 in amino acids: CSAPQTGSSYEQYF. The CDR3, as DNA: TGCAGTGCTCCCCAAACAGGGAGCTCCTACGAGCAGTACTTC.

This clonotype was counted many times. The V gene is TRBV29-1, the J gene TRBJ2-6, with D unclear. The V gene lost 7 bases and the J gene lost 4 bases, with 11 bases spanning the gap. Germline CDR1 SQVTM, CDR2 ANQGSEA. The CDR3 runs 13 residues. This CDR3 is CSGAVSGANVLTF. The CDR3 DNA reads TGCAGCGGCGCAGTATCCGGGGCCAACGTCCTGACTTTC.

The sample holds many counts of this clonotype. The chain joins TRBV29-1 to TRBJ1-2, with D unresolved. The CDR3 is 12 residues long. V shed 0 bases and J shed 6 bases, with 8 bases lying between them. Germline values: CDR1 SQVTM, CDR2 ANQGSEA. CDR3 coding DNA: TGCAGCGTTGAAGATTCGAATAATGGCTACACCTTC. Its translation is CSVEDSNNGYTF. Drawing the rest from reference TRBV29-1 and TRBJ1-2, the complete variable domain is SAVISQKPSRDICQRGTSLTIQCQVDSQVTMMFWYRQQPGQSLTLIATANQGSEATYESGFVIDKFPISRPNLTFSTLTVSNMSPEDSSIYLCSVEDSNNGYTFGSGTRLTVV.

This clonotype was counted many times. V usage is TRBV18 and J usage is TRBJ1-1; the match to TRBD1 covers 10 bases. J lost 7 bases, V lost 2 bases, and 4 bases had no gene match. Per the germline V gene, CDR1 is KGHSH and CDR2 is LQKENI. The CDR3 has 14 amino acids. The CDR3 bases are TGTGCCAGCTCACCAGGACAGGGGGGTATTGAAGCTTTCTTT. Encoded protein: CASSPGQGGIEAFF.